These 4 T cell receptor beta chains came from one sample sequenced in a study of T cells of healthy individuals. MiXCR was run by TCRdb on the 5' RACE reads, yielding one entry per CDR3 protein. The sample has 63,000 or so distinct CDR3 sequences, around 15% seen once; the top ten hold around 4.7%. Receptor source: a human donor in good health.

This clonotype was recorded a few times. V is TRBV20-1 and J is TRBJ2-7, with TRBD1 identical over 9 bases. Germline assignment: CDR1 DFQATT and CDR2 SNEGSKA (reference sequence). CDR3 length: 15 amino acids. V dropped 0 bases and J dropped 2; count of bases not matched to a gene: 5. CDR3 bases: TGCAGTGCTAGAGATGGGGGACAGGGCCCCTACGAGCAGTACTTC. Translating gives CSARDGGQGPYEQYF.

This clonotype has a handful of counts. The chain joins TRBV18 to TRBJ2-3; unclear D gene. The CDR3 contains 12 residues. Germline lookup yields CDR1 KGHSH and CDR2 LQKENI. Trimming took off 4 bases at V and 4 bases at J, with 6 bases between the two ends. The CDR3 coding sequence is TGTGCCAGCTCACTTTTGGCAGATACGCAGTATTTT. Its translation is CASSLLADTQYF.

In this sample, this clonotype turned up a few times. The chain uses TRBV7-2 and TRBJ2-3; D call uncertain. Germline V gives CDR1 SGHTA, CDR2 FQGNSA. The CDR3 covers 16 residues. V dropped 5 bases and J dropped 1 base, with 16 bases sitting between them. DNA of the CDR3: TGTGCCAGCAGCCTCCAAGCGAGACTCGGCACAGATACGCAGTATTTT. This gives the protein CASSLQARLGTDTQYF.

This clonotype was counted only a few times. V gene TRBV27 combines with J gene TRBJ1-5, with TRBD1 as a possible D gene (5 bases). The V and J ends lost 2 bases and 0 bases respectively, with 8 bases between them. The CDR3 has 15 residues. Germline CDR1 MNHEY, CDR2 SMNVEV (reference sequence). The CDR3 here is CASSLGGYSNQPQHF. Written as DNA, the CDR3 is TGTGCCAGCAGTTTAGGGGGATATAGCAATCAGCCCCAGCATTTT.